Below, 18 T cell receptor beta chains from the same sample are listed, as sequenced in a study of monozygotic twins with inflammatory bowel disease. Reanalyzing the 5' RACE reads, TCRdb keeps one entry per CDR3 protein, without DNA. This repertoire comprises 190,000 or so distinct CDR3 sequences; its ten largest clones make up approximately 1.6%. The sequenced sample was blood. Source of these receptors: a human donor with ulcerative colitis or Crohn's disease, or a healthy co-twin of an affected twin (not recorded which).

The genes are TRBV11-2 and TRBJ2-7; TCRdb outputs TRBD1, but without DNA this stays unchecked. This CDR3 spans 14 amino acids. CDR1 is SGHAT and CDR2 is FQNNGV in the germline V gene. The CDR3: CASRTPGQGYEQYF. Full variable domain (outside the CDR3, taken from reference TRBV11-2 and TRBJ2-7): EAGVAQSPRYKIIEKRQSVAFWCNPISGHATLYWYQQILGQGPKLLIQFQNNGVVDDSQLPKDRFSAERLKGVDSTLKIQPAKLEDSAVYLCASRTPGQGYEQYFGPGTRLTVT.

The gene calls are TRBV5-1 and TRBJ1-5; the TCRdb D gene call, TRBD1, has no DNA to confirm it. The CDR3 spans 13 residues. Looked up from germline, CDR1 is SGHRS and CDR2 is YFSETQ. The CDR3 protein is CASSLGQGQPQHF.

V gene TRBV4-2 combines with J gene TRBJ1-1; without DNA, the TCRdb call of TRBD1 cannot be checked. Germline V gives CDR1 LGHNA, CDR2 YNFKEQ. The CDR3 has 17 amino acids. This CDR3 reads CASSYPGTGPMNTEAFF.

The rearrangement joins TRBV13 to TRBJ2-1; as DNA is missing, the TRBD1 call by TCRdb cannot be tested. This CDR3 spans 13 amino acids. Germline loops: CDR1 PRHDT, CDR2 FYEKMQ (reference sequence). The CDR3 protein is CVCWDRGSPQQFF.

The CDR3 protein is CASSFWKNTEAFF. The chain combines TRBV27 with TRBJ1-1. The CDR3 runs to 13 residues. Looked up from germline, CDR1 is MNHEY and CDR2 is SMNVEV (reference sequence).

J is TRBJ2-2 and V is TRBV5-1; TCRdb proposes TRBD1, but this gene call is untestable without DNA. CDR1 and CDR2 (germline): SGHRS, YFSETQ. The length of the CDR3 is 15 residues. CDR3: CASSGTGQNTGELFF.

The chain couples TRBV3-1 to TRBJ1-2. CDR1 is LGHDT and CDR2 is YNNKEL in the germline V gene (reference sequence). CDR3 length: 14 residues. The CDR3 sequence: CASSQDVSWYGYTF. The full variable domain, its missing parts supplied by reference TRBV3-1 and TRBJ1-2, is DTAVSQTPKYLVTQMGNDKSIKCEQNLGHDTMYWYKQDSKKFLKIMFSYNNKELIINETVPNRFSPKSPDKAHLNLHINSLELGDSAVYFCASSQDVSWYGYTFGSGTRLTVV.

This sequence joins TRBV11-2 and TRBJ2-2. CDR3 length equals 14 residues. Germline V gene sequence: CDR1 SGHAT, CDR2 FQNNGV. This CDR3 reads CASSSRLNTGELFF.

The CDR3 sequence: CASRTQDTTNEKLFF. This sequence joins TRBV6-1 and TRBJ1-4. The germline CDR1 and CDR2 sequences are MNHNS and SASEGT. This CDR3 has 15 amino acids.

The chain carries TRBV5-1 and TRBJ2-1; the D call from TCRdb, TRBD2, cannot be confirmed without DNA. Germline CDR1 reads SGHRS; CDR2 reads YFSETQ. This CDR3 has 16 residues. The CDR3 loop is CASSSAPPSGANEQFF.

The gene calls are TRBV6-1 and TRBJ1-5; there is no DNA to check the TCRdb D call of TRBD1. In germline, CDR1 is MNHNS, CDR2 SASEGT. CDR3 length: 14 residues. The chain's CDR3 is CASSEQGNNQPQHF.

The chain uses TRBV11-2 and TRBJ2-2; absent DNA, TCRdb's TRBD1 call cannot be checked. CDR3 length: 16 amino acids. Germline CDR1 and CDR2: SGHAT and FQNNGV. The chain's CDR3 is CASSSPLRTGPGELFF.

The CDR3 region is CSVEDSTNTGELFF. The chain combines TRBV29-1 with TRBJ2-2. The V gene's germline CDR1 is SQVTM and CDR2 ANQGSEA. There are 14 residues in the CDR3.

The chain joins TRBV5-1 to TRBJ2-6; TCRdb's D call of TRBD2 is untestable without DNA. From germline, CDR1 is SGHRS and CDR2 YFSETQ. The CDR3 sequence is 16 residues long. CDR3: CASNTGTSAGANVLTF. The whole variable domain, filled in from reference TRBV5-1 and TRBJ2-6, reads KAGVTQTPRYLIKTRGQQVTLSCSPISGHRSVSWYQQTPGQGLQFLFEYFSETQRNKGNFPGRFSGRQFSNSRSEMNVSTLELGDSALYLCASNTGTSAGANVLTFGAGSRLTVL.

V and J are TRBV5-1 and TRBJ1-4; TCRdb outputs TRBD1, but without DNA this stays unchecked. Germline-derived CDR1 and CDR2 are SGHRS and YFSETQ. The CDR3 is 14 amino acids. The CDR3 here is CASSSRIQGGKLFF.

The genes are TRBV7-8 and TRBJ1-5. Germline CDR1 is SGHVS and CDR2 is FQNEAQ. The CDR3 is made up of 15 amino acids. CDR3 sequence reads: CASSRQRGGNQPQHF. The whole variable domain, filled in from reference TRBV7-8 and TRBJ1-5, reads GAGVSQSPRYKVAKRGQDVALRCDPISGHVSLFWYQQALGQGPEFLTYFQNEAQLDKSGLPSDRFFAERPEGSVSTLKIQRTQQEDSAVYLCASSRQRGGNQPQHFGDGTRLSIL.

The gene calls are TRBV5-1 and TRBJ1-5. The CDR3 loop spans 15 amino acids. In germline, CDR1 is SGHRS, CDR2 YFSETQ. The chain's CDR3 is CASSYSGALNQPQHF.

CDR3 loop: CASSPVYSNTEAFF. V is TRBV18 and J is TRBJ1-1. The length of the CDR3 is 14 residues. Per the germline V gene, CDR1 is KGHSH and CDR2 is LQKENI.